The 27 T cell receptor beta chains listed next were all sequenced from one sample in a study of blood T cell repertoires in COVID-19. TCRdb keeps only in-frame clones here, not all; method: immunoSEQ multiplex PCR. This table holds some 260,000 clones, more than 65% found once. The sample was peripheral blood. The origin of the receptors is a woman under 30 with acute or convalescent COVID-19.

This clone is classed as medium-sized. The gene calls are TRBV28 and TRBJ1-4, with TRBD1 identical over 12 bases. Germline CDR1 and CDR2: MDHEN and SYDVKM. This CDR3 spans 16 amino acids. The V gene end was trimmed by 6 bases and the J gene end by 8 bases; junction bases not matched to a gene: 10. The CDR3 spells CASRGTGGAVEEKLFF. The CDR3, as DNA: TGTGCCAGCAGGGGGACAGGGGGCGCCGTGGAAGAAAAACTGTTTTTT.

This chain uses TRBV28 with TRBJ2-7; the match to TRBD1 covers 9 bases. Germline V gene data show CDR1 as MDHEN and CDR2 as SYDVKM. This CDR3 contains 15 residues. Trimming cost V 7 bases and J 7 bases; bases outside gene matches: 14. For the CDR3, the DNA is TGTGCCAGCACCCCGCTGGGACAGGGTCGGGAGGAGCAGTACTTC. It codes for CASTPLGQGREEQYF. Together with reference TRBV28 and TRBJ2-7, the CDR3 gives the full variable domain: DVKVTQSSRYLVKRTGEKVFLECVQDMDHENMFWYRQDPGLGLRLIYFSYDVKMKEKGDIPEGYSVSREKKERFSLILESASTNQTSMYLCASTPLGQGREEQYFGPGTRLTVT.

The J gene is TRBJ2-6, the V gene TRBV19; no clear D. Trimming removed 8 bases from V and 0 bases from J, with 5 bases in between. Germline values: CDR1 LNHDA, CDR2 SQIVND (reference sequence). There are 13 residues in the CDR3. CDR3 amino acids: CASYISGANVLTF. Written as DNA, the CDR3 is TGTGCCAGTTATATCTCTGGGGCCAACGTCCTGACTTTC.

This sequence joins TRBV5-1 and TRBJ2-1; 11 nucleotides match TRBD2. There are 15 residues in the CDR3. CDR1 and CDR2 from the germline V gene are SGHRS and YFSETQ. The V and J ends lost 4 bases and 9 bases, in that order; junction bases with no gene match: 9. The CDR3 DNA sequence: TGCGCCAGCAGCACTCGAACCGGGACTAGCGGTGAGCAGTTCTTC. Its protein is CASSTRTGTSGEQFF.

As DNA, the CDR3 is TGCGCCAGCAGCCAAGATCAGGGCATATATCAGCCCCAGCATTTT. This encodes CASSQDQGIYQPQHF. The V gene is TRBV4-3, the J gene TRBJ1-5; maybe TRBD1 (5 bases). The CDR3 extends over 15 amino acids. Germline V gives CDR1 LGHNA, CDR2 YSLEER. Trimming cost V 0 bases and J 5 bases, with 11 bases left between them.

The V gene is TRBV18, the J gene TRBJ2-7; 9 nucleotides align to TRBD2. The CDR3 consists of 20 residues. Germline CDR1 KGHSH, CDR2 LQKENI. V trimming: 6 bases; J trimming: 2 bases; junction bases outside the gene matches: 23. CDR3 amino acids: CASSFQGERLAGDRPYEQYF. CDR3 coding DNA: TGTGCCAGCTCTTTTCAAGGTGAAAGATTAGCGGGAGACCGGCCCTACGAGCAGTACTTC.

The CDR3 loop reads CASSHVDQPQHF. As DNA, the CDR3 is TGTGCCAGCAGCCATGTAGATCAGCCCCAGCATTTT. This sequence joins TRBV3-1 (or the pseudogene TRBV3-2) and TRBJ1-5; no reliable D call. The CDR3 runs to 12 residues. The germline V gene has CDR1 LGHDT and CDR2 YNNKEL (reference sequence). With 3 bases removed from V and 5 bases from J, the gap between germline ends came to 5 bases.

J is TRBJ1-1 and V is TRBV12-3 or TRBV12-4; D uncertain. The CDR3 spans 13 residues. Trimming removed 8 bases at V and 4 bases at J, with 14 bases between. The CDR3 loop reads CASWRWLGTEAFF. The CDR3 DNA reads TGTGCCAGCTGGAGGTGGTTGGGCACTGAAGCTTTCTTT.

In this sample, this clone turned up a few times. The chain is built from TRBV6-6 and TRBJ2-3; the D gene is possibly TRBD2 (5 bases). Germline V gene data show CDR1 as MNHNY and CDR2 as SVGAGI (reference sequence). The CDR3 runs 20 residues. Trimming cost V 6 bases and J 0 bases, with 28 bases left between them. For the CDR3, the DNA is TGTGCCAGCAGCGGCATTGTTTTTATAATATGGGAGACTAGCACAGATACGCAGTATTTT. Residues: CASSGIVFIIWETSTDTQYF.

The V and J genes are TRBV5-5 and TRBJ1-3; the D gene is possibly TRBD1 (6 bases). The germline V gene encodes CDR1 SGHKS and CDR2 YYEKEE (reference sequence). The V end was cut by 3 bases, the J end by 3 bases, with 7 bases between. The CDR3 runs 13 residues. The CDR3 coding sequence is TGTGCCAGCAGCTCAGGGGATGGAAACACCATATATTTT. It encodes CASSSGDGNTIYF.

The rearrangement joins TRBV6-2 or TRBV6-3 to TRBJ2-7; a weak D match, TRBD1 (6 bases). Germline CDR1 and CDR2: MNHEY and SVGEGT. The CDR3 has 14 amino acids. Trimming shortened V by 2 bases and J by 2 bases, and 10 bases separated the two germline ends. For the CDR3, the DNA is TGTGCCAGCAGTTACAGAGGACAGCCCTACGAGCAGTACTTC. Encoded protein: CASSYRGQPYEQYF.

Worth noting for this clone: The junction does not match germline at one end; this may be a read error. V is TRBV5-5 and J is TRBJ1-2; 9 bases align to TRBD1. This CDR3 contains 13 residues. CDR1 is SGHKS, CDR2 YYEKEE, per germline (reference sequence). The CDR3 DNA reads TGTGCCAGCAGCTTGAAAATTCTGGACAGGGGCCTCTTC. Protein sequence: CASSLKILDRGLF.

The rearrangement links TRBV28 to TRBJ2-5; perhaps TRBD1 as D (6 bases). V was pared by 8 bases and J by 2 bases, with 18 bases between. Germline loops: CDR1 MDHEN, CDR2 SYDVKM. The CDR3 sequence is 15 residues long. The CDR3 DNA sequence: TGTGCCAGCGGAATCACAGGGTTACTTCAAGAGACCCAGTACTTC. It translates to CASGITGLLQETQYF.

This clone was seen only a few times. The chain combines TRBV4-2 with TRBJ1-4; the D gene is possibly TRBD1 (5 bases). Per germline, CDR1 LGHNA and CDR2 YNFKEQ. The CDR3 length is 17 residues. Between the trimmed V and J ends, which lost 0 bases and 2 bases, there was a span of 13 bases. CDR3 sequence: CASSQDGQGGTNEKLFF. DNA of the CDR3: TGTGCCAGCAGCCAAGATGGGCAGGGTGGGACTAATGAAAAACTGTTTTTT.

This chain joins TRBV4-1 and TRBJ2-5; D may be TRBD2 (7 bases). Per germline, CDR1 MGHRA and CDR2 YSYEKL. This CDR3 contains 15 residues. V was clipped by 5 bases and J by 5 bases, with 18 bases between them. CDR3 sequence reads: CASSWGGAGVETQYF. DNA of the CDR3: TGCGCCAGCAGCTGGGGAGGGGCAGGGGTGGAGACCCAGTACTTC.

The rearrangement joins TRBV18 to TRBJ2-7; 8 bases line up with TRBD2. Germline V CDR1 and CDR2: KGHSH, LQKENI. With 3 bases clipped from V and 1 base from J, the junction kept 8 bases outside the gene matches. There are 16 residues in the CDR3. Here the CDR3 DNA reads TGTGCCAGCTCACCCTCCGGACTAGCTGGTTCCTACGAGCAGTACTTC. Protein sequence: CASSPSGLAGSYEQYF.

The V gene is TRBV25-1, the J gene TRBJ1-5; tentatively, D is TRBD1 (5 bases). V lost 3 bases to trimming and J lost 1 base, with 7 bases between them. The CDR3 contains 14 residues. Germline V gives CDR1 MGHDK, CDR2 SYGVNS. CDR3 sequence: CASSEGQSNQPQHF. The CDR3 nucleotides are TGTGCCAGCAGTGAGGGGCAGAGCAATCAGCCCCAGCATTTT.

V and J are TRBV6-6 and TRBJ2-7; 8 bases match TRBD1. The length of the CDR3 is 16 residues. J gave up 2 bases and V 5 bases, and 11 bases lay outside the gene matches. The V gene's germline CDR1 is MNHNY and CDR2 SVGAGI (reference sequence). The chain's CDR3 is CASSHLGQGSPYEQYF. DNA of the CDR3: TGTGCCAGCAGTCACCTTGGACAGGGATCTCCCTACGAGCAGTACTTC.

This chain joins TRBV27 and TRBJ2-2; no clear D gene. Per germline, CDR1 MNHEY and CDR2 SMNVEV (reference sequence). Between the trimmed V and J ends, which lost 3 bases and 0 bases, there was a span of 11 bases. The CDR3 sequence is 16 residues long. The CDR3 DNA is TGTGCCAGCAGTTTCGCCGACTGGGCGAACACCGGGGAGCTGTTTTTT. Translation gives CASSFADWANTGELFF.

The chain combines TRBV18 with TRBJ1-5; 11 bases are shared with TRBD1. The V gene's germline CDR1 is KGHSH and CDR2 LQKENI. Unmatched junction bases numbered 1, after V lost 3 bases and J lost 0 bases. The CDR3 extends over 16 amino acids. The CDR3 nucleotides are TGTGCCAGCTCACCGGGACAGGGGGGTAGCAATCAGCCCCAGCATTTT. Its protein is CASSPGQGGSNQPQHF.

This clone was seen just once. The rearrangement joins TRBV11-2 to TRBJ1-5; 8 bases map to TRBD1. Trimming at V came to 1 base and at J to 6 bases, leaving 8 bases not matched to a gene. Germline loops: CDR1 SGHAT, CDR2 FQNNGV. The CDR3 spans 16 residues. DNA of the CDR3: TGTGCCAGCAGCTTAGTCGGGGGGACAGGATCTCAGCCCCAGCATTTT. Residues: CASSLVGGTGSQPQHF.

This chain links TRBV7-2 with TRBJ2-2, with 16 bases aligning to TRBD2. In germline, CDR1 is SGHTA, CDR2 FQGNSA. Trimming cost V 0 bases and J 3 bases; bases outside gene matches: 1. The CDR3 is made up of 18 amino acids. In nucleotides, the CDR3 is TGTGCCAGCAGCTTAGCGGGACTAGCGGGAGGGTACACCGGGGAGCTGTTTTTT. Protein sequence: CASSLAGLAGGYTGELFF.

V and J are TRBV28 and TRBJ2-1; 8 bases align to TRBD2. The CDR3 has 16 residues. The J segment lost 10 bases and the V segment lost 4 bases, leaving 15 bases of the junction unmatched. CDR1 and CDR2 (germline): MDHEN, SYDVKM. This CDR3 is CASSSPGAGEGSEQFF. For the CDR3, the DNA is TGTGCCAGCAGTTCTCCCGGAGCGGGAGAGGGATCCGAGCAGTTCTTC.

The chain uses TRBV6-4 and TRBJ1-1; TRBD1 is a possible D gene (5 bases). Trimming stripped 2 bases from V and 6 bases from J, with 10 bases between. The CDR3 has 13 residues. Germline V gene data show CDR1 as MRHNA and CDR2 as SNTAGT. The CDR3 coding sequence is TGTGCCAGCAGTGACAGATCGGGGGCTGAAGCTTTCTTT. Its protein product is CASSDRSGAEAFF.

V usage is TRBV7-2 and J usage is TRBJ1-1; D remains unclear. Germline V CDR1 and CDR2: SGHTA, FQGNSA. The CDR3 contains 14 residues. Trimming shortened V by 3 bases and J by 1 base, and 9 bases separated the two germline ends. CDR3 in amino acids: CASSFIPGNTEAFF. The CDR3 DNA reads TGTGCCAGCAGCTTCATACCGGGGAACACTGAAGCTTTCTTT. The whole variable domain, remainder taken from reference TRBV7-2 and TRBJ1-1, is GAGVSQSPSNKVTEKGKDVELRCDPISGHTALYWYRQSLGQGLEFLIYFQGNSAPDKSGLPSDRFSAERTGGSVSTLTIQRTQQEDSAVYLCASSFIPGNTEAFFGQGTRLTVV.

Only one count was recorded for this clone. This chain links TRBV7-8 with TRBJ2-1; tentative D call: TRBD1 (6 bases). Germline CDR1 and CDR2: SGHVS and FQNEAQ. Trimming removed 6 bases at V and 5 bases at J, with 11 bases between. The CDR3 spans 13 residues. CDR3 coding DNA: TGTGCCAGCAGTTGGGCAGGGGACAATGAGCAGTTCTTC. This encodes CASSWAGDNEQFF.

This clone has just a few counts. The genes are TRBV28 and TRBJ1-3; possibly TRBD1 for D (6 bases). Deletions cut 4 bases from V and 2 bases from J, with 12 bases between. The CDR3 is made up of 15 amino acids. From germline, CDR1 is MDHEN and CDR2 SYDVKM. The CDR3: CASSYPGTTGNTIYF. DNA for the CDR3: TGTGCCAGCAGTTACCCAGGGACAACTGGAAACACCATATATTTT.